The T cell receptor beta chain described here comes from a study of T cell responses to AZD1222 COVID-19 vaccine. Study details: Pooling was applied to second doses at about 4 or about 12 weeks. Study-level results: Nearly half of spike-specific TCRs reportedly go after variant regions that carry no mutations. Two AZD1222 administrations were followed by greater Spike-specific TCR breadth and depth.

The CDR3 runs 14 residues. Germline V gives CDR1 SGDLS, CDR2 YYNGEE. Trimming removed 0 bases at V and 2 bases at J, with 7 bases between. The repertoire was sequenced with immunoSEQ multiplex PCR; TCRdb's copy has only in-frame clones and lacks some. The table includes around 170,000 clones, 90% detected once. Points on this clone: The antigen is undetermined.

V usage is TRBV9 and J usage is TRBJ2-3; no clear D. The origin of this receptor is an adult in good health. Here the sequenced sample was peripheral blood, taken on day 0 of AZD1222 vaccination. CDR3 sequence (DNA): TGTGCCAGCAGCGTAGCGTCGACCACAGATACGCAGTATTTT. Translation: CASSVASTTDTQYF.